These 16 T cell receptor beta chains came from one sample sequenced in a study of identical twins. Each CDR3 protein is one row after TCRdb ran MiXCR on the 5' RACE reads. This table holds around 680,000 distinct CDR3 sequences, around 8.6% found once. The sample was also reused in another study, on yellow fever vaccine responses in identical twins.

The material sequenced was PBMCs. The receptors were sampled from a woman between 18 and 30 years old in good health.

This clonotype was counted a few times. V usage is TRBV20-1 and J usage is TRBJ2-2, with 8 bases that match TRBD2. The length of the CDR3 is 17 residues. Trimming at V came to 0 bases and at J to 6 bases, leaving 12 bases not matched to a gene. Germline V gene data show CDR1 as DFQATT and CDR2 as SNEGSKA (reference sequence). The CDR3, as DNA: TGCAGTGCTAGAGATCCAATTCGGGGGGGCCTAGCCGGGGAGCTGTTTTTT. This codes for CSARDPIRGGLAGELFF.

This rearrangement joins TRBV16 to TRBJ1-5; 7 bases are shared with TRBD1. Germline V gene sequence: CDR1 KGHSY, CDR2 FQNENV. The ends lost 0 bases at V and 5 bases at J; junction bases unmatched: 7. The CDR3 runs 16 residues. The chain's CDR3 is CASSQSGRGTDQPQHF. The CDR3 region has the DNA TGTGCCAGCAGCCAATCAGGTCGCGGGACAGATCAGCCCCAGCATTTT.

This chain connects TRBV5-1 to TRBJ2-7, with D possibly TRBD1 on 5 matching bases. Looked up from germline, CDR1 is SGHRS and CDR2 is YFSETQ. Trimming took 0 bases from V and 3 from J, leaving 22 bases between them. This CDR3 has 18 residues. In DNA, the CDR3 is TGCGCCAGCAGCTTGGCCTATTCGAGTCTCCGAGACAGCTACGAGCAGTACTTC. Amino acid sequence: CASSLAYSSLRDSYEQYF.

This clonotype was seen only a few times. The chain has TRBV7-9 and TRBJ2-5, with 13 bases aligning to TRBD2. After removal of 5 bases from V and 5 bases from J, the junction contained 8 bases not matched to a gene. The length of the CDR3 is 16 residues. Per germline, CDR1 SEHNR and CDR2 FQNEAQ (reference sequence). CDR3 sequence (DNA): TGTGCCAGCAGCCCGCGACTAGCGGGGGGTCGTGAGACCCAGTACTTC. Its protein product is CASSPRLAGGRETQYF.

This clonotype was detected a few times. V usage is TRBV12-3 or TRBV12-4 and J usage is TRBJ1-6, with a possible D match to TRBD1 (5 bases). Between the trimmed V and J ends, which lost 6 bases and 7 bases, there was a span of 19 bases. The CDR3 is 16 amino acids. For the CDR3, the DNA is TGTGCCAGCAGACGGGGGAATGCAGGCCAAAATTCACCCCTCCACTTT. Amino acid sequence: CASRRGNAGQNSPLHF.

This clonotype was found many times. This chain connects TRBV6-1 to TRBJ2-1, with D unresolved. V lost 8 bases, J lost 5 bases, and 19 bases lay in between. Germline V gives CDR1 MNHNS, CDR2 SASEGT. The CDR3 loop spans 15 amino acids. The CDR3 bases are TGTGCCAGCGTGAGACTCGTGGGATCCAACAATGAGCAGTTCTTC. Translation gives CASVRLVGSNNEQFF.

The chain links TRBV7-6 to TRBJ2-7; either TRBD1 or TRBD2 may supply D (5 bases each). CDR1 is SGHVS and CDR2 is FNYEAQ in the germline V gene. Deletions cut 0 bases from V and 3 bases from J, with 18 bases between. The CDR3 has 17 residues. CDR3 bases: TGTGCCAGCAGCTTAGCGCCCCCAGTAGGGACCGGCTACGAGCAGTACTTC. Translation: CASSLAPPVGTGYEQYF.

The rearrangement links TRBV6-2 or TRBV6-3 to TRBJ2-4; D not certain. This CDR3 contains 16 residues. Germline lookup yields CDR1 MNHEY and CDR2 SVGEGT. V shed 5 bases and J shed 1 base, with 15 bases lying between them. As DNA, the CDR3 is TGTGCCAGCAGTCCCAGCGAGAGCAGGGCCAAAAACATTCAGTACTTC. It is translated as CASSPSESRAKNIQYF.

This clonotype was seen many times. The chain recombines TRBV29-1 with TRBJ2-5; D is possibly TRBD2 (5 bases). The V end was cut by 5 bases, the J end by 1 base, with 11 bases between. CDR1 SQVTM and CDR2 ANQGSEA come from the germline V gene. The CDR3 sequence is 13 residues long. The CDR3: CSVLAFRQETQYF. CDR3 coding DNA: TGCAGCGTTCTAGCATTCCGCCAAGAGACCCAGTACTTC.

This chain links TRBV7-9 with TRBJ2-5; D tentatively reads TRBD1 or TRBD2 (5 bases each). The germline V gene encodes CDR1 SEHNR and CDR2 FQNEAQ (reference sequence). CDR3 length equals 16 residues. V dropped 1 base and J dropped 4 bases, with 16 bases sitting between them. CDR3 loop: CASSLGGVRLRETQYF. DNA of the CDR3: TGTGCCAGCAGCTTAGGAGGGGTCCGCCTCAGAGAGACCCAGTACTTC.

The chain has TRBV6-1 and TRBJ2-3, with D unclear. Germline assignment: CDR1 MNHNS and CDR2 SASEGT. V gave up 7 bases and J gave up 0 bases, with 8 bases separating them. The CDR3 is 13 amino acids. CDR3 sequence reads: CASIQPSTDTQYF. CDR3 in DNA: TGTGCCAGCATCCAACCCAGCACAGATACGCAGTATTTT.

J is TRBJ1-5 and V is TRBV7-8; possibly TRBD1 for D (5 bases). Germline V gives CDR1 SGHVS, CDR2 FQNEAQ. The CDR3 is 16 residues long. V dropped 1 base and J dropped 0 bases, with 10 bases sitting between them. The CDR3: CASSLEGLYSNQPQHF. DNA for the CDR3: TGTGCCAGCAGCTTAGAGGGACTTTATAGCAATCAGCCCCAGCATTTT.

The sample holds a few counts of this clonotype. The CDR3 DNA is TGTGCCAGCATCTTTACACCGGGGGCCGGGGAGCTGTTTTTT. Translating it yields CASIFTPGAGELFF. V is TRBV6-1 and J is TRBJ2-2, with a weak D call TRBD2 (6 bases). The CDR3 is 14 residues long. Germline V gives CDR1 MNHNS, CDR2 SASEGT. V was pared by 7 bases and J by 6 bases, with 15 bases between.

The chain recombines TRBV5-1 with TRBJ2-7, with D possibly called TRBD1 or TRBD2 (5 bases each). The V end lost 0 bases, the J end lost 3 bases, and 16 bases lay between the germline ends. CDR3 length: 16 amino acids. Per the germline V gene, CDR1 is SGHRS and CDR2 is YFSETQ. The CDR3 loop reads CASSLDGTKVGYEQYF. Here the CDR3 DNA reads TGCGCCAGCAGCTTGGACGGGACCAAGGTGGGCTACGAGCAGTACTTC.

This clonotype was picked up many times. The chain has TRBV12-3 or TRBV12-4 and TRBJ1-2, with D unclear. V was trimmed by 7 bases and J by 5 bases, leaving 17 bases between them. The CDR3 is 14 amino acids. The CDR3, as DNA: TGTGCCAGCACCTGGGTAGGTAAGGGTTATGGCTACACCTTC. Protein: CASTWVGKGYGYTF.

The genes are TRBV6-1 and TRBJ2-7, with TRBD1 matching 7 bases. This CDR3 is built from 15 residues. The trim removed 7 bases at V and 3 bases at J, leaving 12 bases unmatched. Looked up from germline, CDR1 is MNHNS and CDR2 is SASEGT. In nucleotides, the CDR3 is TGTGCCAGCAATCCAACCCGGCCAGGGGGCTACGAGCAGTACTTC. It translates to CASNPTRPGGYEQYF.